The text below deals with one TCR beta chain. What it binds is not known. The CDR3 is 16 residues long. The V end was cut by 1 base, the J end by 2 bases, with 13 bases between. The V gene's germline CDR1 is SGHTA and CDR2 FQGNSA. The data were taken from a study of PD-1 blockade in classical Hodgkin lymphoma. Study-level points and caveats: According to reports, newly diagnosed patients had lower baseline TCR diversity than healthy donors, and relapsed/refractory patients had lower baseline TCR diversity still. What caused the repertoire differences, perhaps disease activity or prior therapy, remains undefined.

Libraries were prepared by immunoSEQ multiplex PCR; TCRdb keeps only in-frame clonotypes and omits some of them. The sample carries tens of thousands of clones, roughly 78% recorded once. Every patient was affected by relapse after autologous stem cell transplantation, while exposure to brentuximab vedotin was not uniform. The sequence came from a human donor with classical Hodgkin lymphoma. The chain has TRBV7-2 and TRBJ2-3; the D gene is possibly TRBD2 (7 bases). Sample: peripheral blood mononuclear cells (PBMCs), taken at baseline. For the CDR3, the DNA is TGTGCCAGCAGCTTAGTGCTCGGGGGGCCCACAGATACGCAGTATTTT. This codes for CASSLVLGGPTDTQYF.